This T cell receptor (beta chain) was sequenced during a study of T cell repertoires in cytomegalovirus infection. Overall study context: Public TCR beta signatures marked donors with CMV infection and the matching HLA.

V was cut by 5 bases and J by 1 base, with 13 bases left in between. The germline V gene encodes CDR1 SGHNT and CDR2 YYREEE (reference sequence). The CDR3 consists of 15 residues. MiXCR, run by TCRdb on the reads, gives a single entry per CDR3 protein. The profile shows about 450,000 distinct CDR3 sequences, around 32% of them singletons. The receptor was isolated from a human donor in good health (CMV status not recorded). Some clones in this sample may be carry-over from other donors' samples. Sequenced input: PBMCs. This chain joins TRBV5-4 and TRBJ2-1, with D maybe TRBD2 (5 bases). Here the CDR3 DNA reads TGTGCCAGCAGTCCGGGGTTTGAGTCCTACAATGAGCAGTTCTTC. Amino acid sequence: CASSPGFESYNEQFF. The variable domain in full, completed from reference TRBV5-4 and TRBJ2-1, reads ETGVTQSPTHLIKTRGQQVTLRCSSQSGHNTVSWYQQALGQGPQFIFQYYREEENGRGNFPPRFSGLQFPNYSSELNVNALELDDSALYLCASSPGFESYNEQFFGPGTRLTVL.